The 4 T cell receptor beta chains in this list originate from one sample, sequenced in a study of breast tumors, draining lymph nodes, adjacent tissues. The lymph nodes were axillary draining lymph nodes from breast cancer patients. In TCRdb, the multiplex PCR reads were re-called with MiXCR into one record per CDR3 protein. This table has roughly 130,000 distinct CDR3 sequences, about 31% appearing once. The sequencing sample was made of axillary lymph node tissue. These receptors originate from a female donor with breast cancer. Some clones in this sample may be carry-over from other donors' samples.

V gene TRBV7-9 combines with J gene TRBJ2-1; tentative D call: TRBD1 (6 bases). The CDR3 loop spans 14 amino acids. The V end lost 9 bases, the J end lost 8 bases, and 20 bases lay between the germline ends. CDR1 and CDR2 (germline): SEHNR, FQNEAQ (reference sequence). CDR3 nucleotides: TGTGCCAGTCAGGGGACGGGAAGGTCGGATGAGCAGTTCTTC. Encoded protein: CASQGTGRSDEQFF.

The table lists this clonotype with many counts. The J gene is TRBJ1-4, the V gene TRBV4-2; tentative D call: TRBD1 (5 bases). Trimming cost V 0 bases and J 5 bases, with 10 bases left between them. Germline values: CDR1 LGHNA, CDR2 YNFKEQ. CDR3 size: 15 residues. CDR3 DNA: TGTGCCAGCAGCCAAGATCCCGCAGGGAATGAAAAACTGTTTTTT. This gives the protein CASSQDPAGNEKLFF.

The chain employs TRBV6-5 and TRBJ1-5, with D unclear. The CDR3 extends over 15 amino acids. The germline V gene encodes CDR1 MNHEY and CDR2 SVGAGI. The V and J ends lost 0 bases and 5 bases respectively, with 11 bases between them. The CDR3 here is CASSYSGRRDQPQHF. In nucleotides, the CDR3 is TGTGCCAGCAGTTACTCAGGAAGAAGGGATCAGCCCCAGCATTTT.

A note on this clonotype: Given a much more abundant clone one base away, this may be a read error. The gene calls are TRBV11-2 and TRBJ1-4; D call uncertain. CDR3 length equals 16 residues. Germline lookup yields CDR1 SGHAT and CDR2 FQNNGV. The CDR3 sequence: CASSLDLPLANEKLVF. The CDR3 coding sequence is TGTGCCAGCAGCTTAGATCTTCCCCTGGCTAATGAAAAACTGGTTTTT.